The clone carrying this TCR beta chain was seen repeatedly, ten times or more. Stated time point: persistent/refractory GD, antithyroid drugs over 5 years with positive TRAb. Following extraction of RNA from PBMCs, that RNA was used to make the TCR library. The data were taken from a study of regulatory T cells in long-lasting Graves disease. The TCR beta library used iRepertoire HTBI primers with Arm-PCR amplification of CDR3. Each CDR3 protein is one row after TCRdb ran MiXCR on the multiplex PCR reads. The data show under 500,000 distinct CDR3 sequences, around 20% seen once. This receptor was taken from a female donor with Graves disease. Source: peripheral blood mononuclear cells (PBMCs), taken when the disease was refractory, from a patient treated with antithyroid drugs.

The CDR3 protein is CASSRAGQGQETQYF. CDR3 sequence (DNA): TGTGCCAGCAGTCGAGCGGGACAGGGCCAAGAGACCCAGTACTTC. This chain uses TRBV11-2 with TRBJ2-5; TRBD1 matches 9 bases. With 6 bases clipped from V and 1 base from J, the junction kept 6 bases outside the gene matches. The CDR3 is 15 amino acids. Germline CDR1 and CDR2: SGHAT and FQNNGV.